This T cell receptor beta chain was sequenced during a study of cytomegalovirus exposure and HLA in healthy donors. Study information: Unique TCRs numbering about 87 million, obtained from HLA-typed donors, made up an early data release. Whole-study findings and limits: In an earlier analysis, about 87% or about 30%: the productive usage of most TCR beta V segments. Later on, a genetic analysis was performed. It linked a missense variant in DCLRE1C with V- and J-gene trimming of TCR beta.

As for this clone: Its antigen is not known.

The PCR employed 60 Vbeta primers together with 13 Jbeta primers. Sequencing used immunoSEQ multiplex PCR; TCRdb keeps in-frame clones, though not all of them. The repertoire includes about 61,000 clones, approximately 88% of them detected once, and about 1.6% sits in the top ten. The CDR3 spans 18 residues. V lost 0 bases to trimming and J lost 1 base, with 16 bases between them. Germline CDR1 SGHAT, CDR2 FQNNGV. The clonotype was recovered from a man aged 30 to 39 in good health and CMV-seropositive. The rearrangement uses TRBV11-2 and TRBJ1-3, with D unresolved. The source material was PBMCs. The CDR3 region is CASSLEAPTVRSGNTIYF. DNA of the CDR3: TGTGCCAGCAGCTTAGAGGCTCCAACAGTTCGGTCTGGAAACACCATATATTTT.